Shown below are 26 T cell receptor beta chains from a single sample sequenced in a study of T cells expressing NK-cell markers. TCRdb re-called the 5' RACE reads; one entry per CDR3 protein, DNA not given. Its listing shows about 190,000 distinct CDR3 sequences. Sequencing used blood T cells: a sorted CD56 or NKG2C T cell subset, CD4+ or CD8+ T cells, or bulk PBMC T cells (not recorded which). The receptors shown here come from a man aged 18-70 years in good health.

The chain joins TRBV2 to TRBJ2-3. There are 13 residues in the CDR3. In germline, CDR1 is SNHLY, CDR2 FYNNEI. CDR3 loop: CASSDTQADTQYF. Using reference TRBV2 and TRBJ2-3 for the parts outside the CDR3, the full variable domain is EPEVTQTPSHQVTQMGQEVILRCVPISNHLYFYWYRQILGQKVEFLVSFYNNEISEKSEIFDDQFSVERPDGSNFTLKIRSTKLEDSAMYFCASSDTQADTQYFGPGTRLTVL.

The rearrangement links TRBV12-3 or TRBV12-4 to TRBJ1-5; TCRdb selects TRBD1, and the lack of DNA leaves this call unchecked. The CDR3 consists of 16 residues. This CDR3 reads CASSPRTPGSNQPQHF.

The chain is built from TRBV25-1 and TRBJ2-3; without DNA, the TCRdb call of TRBD2 cannot be checked. The CDR3 extends over 14 amino acids. Germline-derived CDR1 and CDR2 are MGHDK and SYGVNS. The CDR3 here is CASSARGNTDTQYF.

This chain connects TRBV13 to TRBJ2-1; TCRdb reports TRBD2, a call that lacks DNA to check it against. The CDR3 contains 17 residues. The germline V gene encodes CDR1 PRHDT and CDR2 FYEKMQ (reference sequence). CDR3 loop: CASSLGLAGEVGNEQFF.

This CDR3 reads CANKMEAEQYF. The J gene is TRBJ2-7, the V gene TRBV19; TCRdb's assignment of TRBD2 cannot be checked, as there is no DNA. The CDR3 covers 11 residues. Germline loops: CDR1 LNHDA, CDR2 SQIVND (reference sequence).

The rearrangement uses TRBV6-1 and TRBJ2-5. Germline V gene lookup returns CDR1 MNHNS and CDR2 SASEGT. The length of the CDR3 is 13 residues. The CDR3 sequence is CASTLIGSETQYF.

This chain connects TRBV6-5 to TRBJ2-4; TCRdb returns TRBD2, unconfirmable since there is no DNA. The CDR3 has 17 residues. Germline V gene sequence: CDR1 MNHEY, CDR2 SVGAGI. The CDR3 protein is CASSYSGGEEAKNIQYF.

This chain joins TRBV7-9 and TRBJ2-7; absent DNA, TCRdb's TRBD2 call cannot be checked. The CDR3 consists of 12 residues. From germline, CDR1 is SEHNR and CDR2 FQNEAQ (reference sequence). The CDR3 is CASIRAGGEQYF.

The chain uses TRBV6-5 and TRBJ1-4; TCRdb designates TRBD1, a call that cannot be tested without DNA. The CDR3 is made up of 14 amino acids. Germline assignment: CDR1 MNHEY and CDR2 SVGAGI. CDR3 loop: CASSYGLGDEKLFF.

This chain connects TRBV13 to TRBJ2-6; the TCRdb D gene call, TRBD1, has no DNA to confirm it. Germline V gene data show CDR1 as PRHDT and CDR2 as FYEKMQ (reference sequence). CDR3 length: 16 residues. CDR3 in amino acids: CASGGQGISGANVLTF.

The rearrangement joins TRBV2 to TRBJ2-6; TCRdb picks TRBD1, but there is no DNA to check that call. The CDR3 loop spans 14 amino acids. From germline, CDR1 is SNHLY and CDR2 FYNNEI. The CDR3 loop is CASLGASGANVLTF.

This rearrangement joins TRBV12-3 or TRBV12-4 to TRBJ2-1; checking the TCRdb D call of TRBD2 is not possible without DNA. The CDR3 has 16 amino acids. CDR3 sequence reads: CASSPYSGGGNNEQFF.

The chain carries TRBV7-6 and TRBJ2-1; there is no DNA to check the TCRdb D call of TRBD2. The CDR3 runs to 15 residues. Looked up from germline, CDR1 is SGHVS and CDR2 is FNYEAQ. CDR3 residues: CASSLGAYSYNEQFF.

The genes are TRBV7-9 and TRBJ2-2; TCRdb reports TRBD2, a call that lacks DNA to check it against. CDR1 SEHNR and CDR2 FQNEAQ come from the germline V gene (reference sequence). This CDR3 is 15 amino acids long. CDR3 residues: CATWTSGGPLVELFF.

The CDR3 sequence is CASSFMGGARETQYF. V gene TRBV11-2 combines with J gene TRBJ2-5; the TRBD1 assignment by TCRdb is unverifiable without DNA. From germline, CDR1 is SGHAT and CDR2 FQNNGV. This CDR3 comprises 15 residues.

The CDR3 reads CASSWGQGSEQYF. The chain joins TRBV2 to TRBJ2-7; TCRdb proposes TRBD1, but this gene call is untestable without DNA. Germline V gene data show CDR1 as SNHLY and CDR2 as FYNNEI. The CDR3 has 13 residues.

This chain uses TRBV7-9 with TRBJ2-5; absent DNA, TCRdb's TRBD2 call cannot be checked. The germline CDR1 and CDR2 sequences are SEHNR and FQNEAQ (reference sequence). The CDR3 is 17 residues long. The chain's CDR3 is CASRPEGGGAGRETQYF.

CDR3 loop: CASSLDKEDSTLHF. The chain has TRBV11-2 and TRBJ1-6. CDR3 length: 14 amino acids. In germline, CDR1 is SGHAT, CDR2 FQNNGV.

The chain is built from TRBV30 and TRBJ2-7; the TCRdb D gene call, TRBD1, has no DNA to confirm it. The germline CDR1 and CDR2 sequences are GTSNPN and SVGIG (reference sequence). The CDR3 covers 15 residues. The chain's CDR3 is CAWTRSGGMGYEQYF.

This chain joins TRBV5-1 and TRBJ1-1. CDR1 is SGHRS and CDR2 is YFSETQ in the germline V gene. The CDR3 runs to 11 residues. The CDR3 spells CASSLGPEAFF. Supplemented by reference TRBV5-1 and TRBJ1-1, the full variable domain reads KAGVTQTPRYLIKTRGQQVTLSCSPISGHRSVSWYQQTPGQGLQFLFEYFSETQRNKGNFPGRFSGRQFSNSRSEMNVSTLELGDSALYLCASSLGPEAFFGQGTRLTVV.

The chain joins TRBV12-5 to TRBJ2-7; TCRdb reports TRBD2, a call that lacks DNA to check it against. The CDR3 has 18 residues. Per germline, CDR1 LGHNT and CDR2 FRNRAP. This chain's CDR3 is CASGLFHGAGPFFYEQYF.

The V gene is TRBV6-1, the J gene TRBJ1-5. There are 14 residues in the CDR3. Per the germline V gene, CDR1 is MNHNS and CDR2 is SASEGT. CDR3 sequence: CASSEPGLNQPQHF.

This chain connects TRBV2 to TRBJ1-2; TCRdb indicates TRBD1, and absent DNA this call remains unverified. The CDR3 has 15 amino acids. CDR1 and CDR2 (germline): SNHLY, FYNNEI. The CDR3 loop reads CASSEFPGGVYGYTF.

The rearrangement links TRBV20-1 to TRBJ2-1; TCRdb returns TRBD2, unconfirmable since there is no DNA. Germline V lookup: CDR1 DFQATT, CDR2 SNEGSKA (reference sequence). CDR3 length equals 13 residues. CDR3 sequence reads: CSAGRLDYNEQFF.

The V and J genes are TRBV15 and TRBJ2-6; TCRdb lists TRBD1, though no DNA is available to test this call. Germline CDR1 reads LNHNV; CDR2 reads YYDKDF (reference sequence). This CDR3 contains 19 residues. This chain's CDR3 is CATRGTRTGIGSGANVLTF.

V usage is TRBV6-2 or TRBV6-3 and J usage is TRBJ2-1. The CDR3 loop spans 15 amino acids. Germline CDR1 MNHEY, CDR2 SVGEGT. The CDR3: CASSYSDDIHNEQFF.